This paragraph reports one TCR beta chain. Its antigen is not known. The CDR3 contains 13 residues. Germline V lookup: CDR1 MNHEY, CDR2 SMNVEV (reference sequence). The V and J ends lost 4 bases and 6 bases respectively, with 12 bases between them. The time point here: baseline, week 1 (first vaccination visit). The treatment here: pre-vaccination baseline after standard-of-care therapy. Every donor had a new WHO grade 3 or 4 astrocytoma that was IDH1-mutant, with loss of nuclear ATRX. Profiled with immunoSEQ multiplex PCR; TCRdb holds only in-frame clones, not every one. The sample shows approximately 70,000 clones, roughly 78% of them seen only once. The sample comes from a study of a mutant IDH1 vaccine in newly diagnosed glioma. Study context: Sex distribution of treated patients was roughly 62% male and roughly 38% female; mean age was roughly 37 years. It was radiotherapy, temozolomide, or both that patients received previously, with most receiving both.

Study-level findings and limits: Pseudoprogression apparently lacked any relation to changes in top peripheral T cell clonotypes.

The clonotype was recovered from a man aged 45-65 years with glioma. V is TRBV27 and J is TRBJ1-2; D is possibly TRBD1 (5 bases). Material: PBMCs, obtained from a glioma patient treated with radiotherapy, temozolomide or both. CDR3 DNA: TGTGCCAGCAGTTCCAATGGGGGGAATGGCTACACCTTC. Protein: CASSSNGGNGYTF.